This T cell receptor beta chain was documented in a study of cytomegalovirus exposure and HLA in healthy donors. Background on the study: Membership in the Caucasian-associated ancestry cluster was found for around four fifths of a few hundred genotyped donors. Overall study findings and caveats: Reported performance of the classifier showed diagnosis of cytomegalovirus status with high specificity and sensitivity. After further analysis at a later stage, 17,000 or so TCR beta sequences were associated with HLA alleles at 0.05 false discovery rate.

Germline V gene sequence: CDR1 SGHRS, CDR2 YFSETQ. The CDR3 totals 16 residues. The germline V and J ends were trimmed by 0 bases and 4 bases, with 13 bases remaining between them. Regarding this clone: Antigen unknown.

PCR used 60 Vbeta primers and 13 Jbeta primers. Here immunoSEQ multiplex PCR was the method, and the copy in TCRdb shows in-frame clones only, minus some. This sample carries 100,000 or so clones, approximately 80% of them seen once, and the ten largest clones take around 4%. The TCR was taken from a female donor in good health and CMV-seropositive. The chain couples TRBV5-1 to TRBJ2-2, with unresolved D. Sequenced: PBMCs. The CDR3 DNA follows: TGCGCCAGCAGCTTGGCCGTGTCTCGGTTCACCGGGGAGCTGTTTTTT. Its translation is CASSLAVSRFTGELFF.